A single sample gave rise to the 8 T cell receptor beta chains below, sequenced in a study of T cell responses to AZD1222 COVID-19 vaccine (TCRdb year 2021). In the paper's terms, the time point label means: about 28 days (+/-7) after the second vaccine dose. The protocol used for the library was the immunoSEQ multiplex PCR assay. TCRdb's version of the immuneACCESS table is confined to in-frame rearrangements and falls short of the full clone set. An unresolved V gene accounts for under half of the shortfall where checked; the remainder is of unknown origin. The sample table records roughly 150,000 clones; more than 90% of these occur just once. Jointly, the top ten make up about 1.6% of the sample. Sequencing used peripheral blood, obtained 28 days after the second AZD1222 dose. The receptors stem from an adult who received the AZD1222 COVID-19 vaccine.

The CDR3, as DNA: TGTGCCTGGAGTGTACGGGCAGGGGGCAGTCAGCCCCAGCATTTT. Protein: CAWSVRAGGSQPQHF. The J gene is TRBJ1-5, the V gene TRBV30; 8 nucleotides match TRBD1. With V trimmed by 0 bases and J by 6 bases, 7 bases remained unmatched. The CDR3 runs 15 residues. The germline V gene has CDR1 GTSNPN and CDR2 SVGIG (reference sequence).

The CDR3 bases are TGTGCCAGCAGCGGACATAGCAATCAGCCCCAGCATTTT. As protein: CASSGHSNQPQHF. The gene calls are TRBV5-8 and TRBJ1-5; D may be TRBD1 (5 bases). This CDR3 region has 13 residues. V was shortened by 4 bases and J by 0 bases, with 5 bases between the two germline ends. CDR1 is SGHTS and CDR2 is YDEGEE in the germline V gene.

V is TRBV5-4 and J is TRBJ1-4; no firm D call. V dropped 2 bases and J dropped 0 bases, with 8 bases sitting between them. This CDR3 is 15 amino acids long. Germline CDR1 is SGHNT and CDR2 is YYREEE (reference sequence). The CDR3 nucleotides read TGTGCCAGCAGCTTTGACGGTGCAACTAATGAAAAACTGTTTTTT. Protein sequence: CASSFDGATNEKLFF.

The chain recombines TRBV12-5 with TRBJ2-4; D is unresolved. Trimming pared 5 bases from V and 7 bases from J, leaving 9 bases between. There are 12 residues in the CDR3. The V gene's germline CDR1 is LGHNT and CDR2 FRNRAP. CDR3 region: CASGTGQNIQYF. CDR3 DNA: TGTGCTAGTGGTACCGGCCAGAACATTCAGTACTTC.

The chain combines TRBV11-3 with TRBJ2-2; D gene unclear. Trimming shortened V by 8 bases and J by 4 bases, and 11 bases separated the two germline ends. This CDR3 comprises 13 residues. The germline CDR1 and CDR2 sequences are SGHNT and YENEEA. The CDR3 bases are TGTGCCAGCTCCGACTCCTTCACCGGGGAGCTGTTTTTT. Protein sequence: CASSDSFTGELFF.

The chain carries TRBV18 and TRBJ1-5, with 7 positions matching TRBD1. CDR1 KGHSH and CDR2 LQKENI come from the germline V gene. CDR3 length: 14 amino acids. V lost 4 bases and J lost 4; bases outside the gene matches: 4. CDR3 protein: CASSRGQQNQPQHF. CDR3 sequence (DNA): TGTGCCAGCTCACGGGGACAGCAAAATCAGCCCCAGCATTTT.

This clone was seen only once. The chain joins TRBV27 to TRBJ1-1; D ambiguous. This CDR3 region has 12 residues. Trimming took 6 bases from V and 1 from J, leaving 6 bases between them. Germline assignment: CDR1 MNHEY and CDR2 SMNVEV (reference sequence). The CDR3 spells CASREGNTEAFF. The CDR3, as DNA: TGTGCCAGCAGAGAGGGGAACACTGAAGCTTTCTTT.

This clone was found once. The chain has TRBV6-5 and TRBJ1-1; D ambiguous. The germline V gene encodes CDR1 MNHEY and CDR2 SVGAGI. V shed 3 bases and J shed 1 base, with 12 bases lying between them. The CDR3 is 15 residues long. Here the CDR3 reads CASSYWTSGNTEAFF. As DNA, the CDR3 is TGTGCCAGCAGTTATTGGACTTCAGGGAACACTGAAGCTTTCTTT.